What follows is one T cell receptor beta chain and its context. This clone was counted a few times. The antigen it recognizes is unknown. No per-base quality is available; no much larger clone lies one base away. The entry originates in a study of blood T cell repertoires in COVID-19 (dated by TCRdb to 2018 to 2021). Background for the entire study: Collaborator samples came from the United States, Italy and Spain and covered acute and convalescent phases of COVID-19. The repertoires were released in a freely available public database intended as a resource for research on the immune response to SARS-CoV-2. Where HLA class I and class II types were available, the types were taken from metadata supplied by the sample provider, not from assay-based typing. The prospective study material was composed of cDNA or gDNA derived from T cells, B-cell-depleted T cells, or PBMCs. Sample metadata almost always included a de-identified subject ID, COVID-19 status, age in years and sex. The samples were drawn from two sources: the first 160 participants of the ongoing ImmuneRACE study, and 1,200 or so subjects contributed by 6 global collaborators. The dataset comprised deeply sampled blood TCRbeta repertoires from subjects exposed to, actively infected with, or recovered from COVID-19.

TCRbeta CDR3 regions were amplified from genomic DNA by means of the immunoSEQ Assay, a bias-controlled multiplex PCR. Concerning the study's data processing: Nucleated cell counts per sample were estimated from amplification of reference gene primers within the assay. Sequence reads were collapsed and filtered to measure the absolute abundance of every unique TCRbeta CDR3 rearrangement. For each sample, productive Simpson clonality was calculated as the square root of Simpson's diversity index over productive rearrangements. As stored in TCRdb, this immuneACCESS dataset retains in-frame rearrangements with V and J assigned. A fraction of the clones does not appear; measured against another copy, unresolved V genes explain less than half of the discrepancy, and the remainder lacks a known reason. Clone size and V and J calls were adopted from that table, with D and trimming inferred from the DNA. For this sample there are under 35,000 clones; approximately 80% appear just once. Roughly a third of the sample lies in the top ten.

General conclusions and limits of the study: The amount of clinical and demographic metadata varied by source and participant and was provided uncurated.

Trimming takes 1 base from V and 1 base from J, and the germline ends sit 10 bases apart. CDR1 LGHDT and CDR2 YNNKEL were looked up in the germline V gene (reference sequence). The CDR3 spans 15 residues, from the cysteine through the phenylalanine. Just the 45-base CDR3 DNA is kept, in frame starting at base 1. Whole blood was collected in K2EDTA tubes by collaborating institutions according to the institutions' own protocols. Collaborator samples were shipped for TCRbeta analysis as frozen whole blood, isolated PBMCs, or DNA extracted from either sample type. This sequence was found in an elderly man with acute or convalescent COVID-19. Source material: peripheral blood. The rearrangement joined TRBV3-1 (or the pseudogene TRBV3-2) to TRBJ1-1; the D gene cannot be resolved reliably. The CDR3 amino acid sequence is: CASSQVPGKNTEAFF. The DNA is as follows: TGTGCCAGCAGCCAAGTCCCGGGGAAGAACACTGAAGCTTTCTTT.